This T cell receptor beta chain comes out of a study of CD8+CD57+ T cells in acquired aplastic anemia. Whole-study context: Sorted CD4+ plus CD8+ cells gave DNA averaging about 3.2 ug. Study-wide points: Overlap between patients and controls comprised about 30 CD8+ CDR3 sequences.

Patients who underwent sequencing had shown CD8+CD57+ cell expansion by flow cytometry. All participating patients were living with severe acquired aplastic anemia. The TCR beta profiling, which covered VDJ combination and CDR3 sequence, was carried out using genomic DNA as the template. TCRdb itself ran the reads through MiXCR, one entry per CDR3 protein. The repertoire consists of over 250,000 distinct CDR3 sequences, with approximately 58% occurring once and the leading ten covering 1% to 1.5%. Trimming stripped 3 bases from V and 4 bases from J, with 7 bases between. The germline gives CDR1 MNHNS, CDR2 SASEGT. The CDR3 length is 12 residues. About this clonotype itself: Its antigen remains unidentified.

The receptor was isolated from a human donor with aplastic anemia. V gene TRBV6-1 combines with J gene TRBJ2-7; maybe TRBD1 (5 bases). The source material was sorted CD4+, CD8+, or CD8+CD57+ T cells (not recorded which) from PBMCs. The CDR3 sequence is CASSDTGYEQYF. The CDR3 DNA reads TGTGCCAGCAGTGACACAGGTTACGAGCAGTACTTC.